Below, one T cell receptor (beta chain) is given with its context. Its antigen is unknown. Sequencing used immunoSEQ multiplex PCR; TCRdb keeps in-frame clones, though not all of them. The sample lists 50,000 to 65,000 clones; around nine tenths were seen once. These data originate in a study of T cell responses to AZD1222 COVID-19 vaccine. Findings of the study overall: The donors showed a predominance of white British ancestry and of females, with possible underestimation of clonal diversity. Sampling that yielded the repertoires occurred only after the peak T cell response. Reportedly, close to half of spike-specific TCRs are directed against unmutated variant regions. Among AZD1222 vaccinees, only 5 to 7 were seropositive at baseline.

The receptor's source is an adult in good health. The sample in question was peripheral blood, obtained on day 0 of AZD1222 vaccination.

CDR3 region: CASSLGGEKLFF. Written as DNA, the CDR3 is TGTGCCAGCAGCTTAGGCGGTGAAAAACTGTTTTTT. The rearrangement uses TRBV11-2 and TRBJ1-4; D is ambiguous. Germline V gene lookup returns CDR1 SGHAT and CDR2 FQNNGV. The CDR3 sequence is 12 residues long. V was shortened by 1 base and J by 7 bases, with 4 bases between the two germline ends.